This T cell receptor (beta chain) was recovered during a study of shared clonotypes between healthy human individuals. In the sorted-subset replicate PCRs, approximately 200 ng DNA, around 30,000 T cell genomes, was used. Sequencing was performed with immunoSEQ multiplex PCR; in TCRdb, only in-frame clones are kept and a portion is missing. The sample holds about 2 million clones; around 95% are singletons and the top ten take under 0.15%. V lost 0 bases and J lost 0, with 7 bases in between. The CDR3 has 14 amino acids. CDR1 is SGHRS, CDR2 YFSETQ, per germline. A word on this clone: Its matching antigen is unknown. The identical CDR3 is also encoded by other nucleotide sequences in the sample.

Investigators divided CD4+ cells into CD45RA+ naive and CD45RA-negative memory subsets. The study's findings and limits: Researchers sampled blood only, noting tissue repertoires likely differ. Rarefaction demonstrated incomplete sorted-subset sequencing despite large depth.

This clonotype was sampled from a young man in good health. The source material was naive CD4+ T cells sorted from blood. Specified subset: CD45RA+ positively selected. This chain uses TRBV5-1 with TRBJ2-7; D gene ambiguous. This CDR3 reads CASSLDGGSYEQYF. For the CDR3, the DNA is TGCGCCAGCAGCTTGGACGGCGGCTCCTACGAGCAGTACTTC.